What follows is one TCR beta chain and its context. V lost 6 bases and J 2 bases, leaving 11 bases between the germline ends. The CDR3 contains 14 residues. Germline-derived CDR1 and CDR2 are MNHEY and SVGAGI. TCRdb keeps only in-frame clones here, not all; method: immunoSEQ multiplex PCR. Of about 160,000 clones detected, 96% appear once; the ten largest clones hold just over 1%. This sample is part of a study of control samples from healthy donors and cancer patients. This sequence was found in a woman in her twenties or thirties in good health. The chain carries TRBV6-5 and TRBJ1-5; D call uncertain. The sequenced sample was blood. The DNA for the CDR3 is TGTGCCAGCAGGCCGGCGGGCGGCAATCAGCCCCAGCATTTT. Protein: CASRPAGGNQPQHF.